This TCR beta chain was identified during a study of shared clonotypes between healthy human individuals. As regards this clone: As yet, its antigen is unknown.

Study-level results: Memory subsets had estimated richness that was generally smaller than that of naive subsets.

The ends were cut back, 1 base at V and 2 bases at J, with 12 bases in the middle. Germline CDR1 reads MGHRA; CDR2 reads YSYEKL. The CDR3 is made up of 16 amino acids. The table came from immunoSEQ multiplex PCR; TCRdb's copy has only in-frame clones and leaves some out. The sample contains some 1.4 million clones, approximately 97% of which appear only once. Sequencing was performed on naive CD4+ T cells sorted from blood. This sample's subset: CD45RA+ positively selected. This sequence originates from a man in his thirties or forties in good health. This chain uses TRBV4-1 with TRBJ1-5, with a tentative D call TRBD1 (5 bases). The CDR3 coding sequence is TGCGCCAGCAGCCAAGGGCCAGGGCGGGGCAATCAGCCCCAGCATTTT. Translation: CASSQGPGRGNQPQHF.